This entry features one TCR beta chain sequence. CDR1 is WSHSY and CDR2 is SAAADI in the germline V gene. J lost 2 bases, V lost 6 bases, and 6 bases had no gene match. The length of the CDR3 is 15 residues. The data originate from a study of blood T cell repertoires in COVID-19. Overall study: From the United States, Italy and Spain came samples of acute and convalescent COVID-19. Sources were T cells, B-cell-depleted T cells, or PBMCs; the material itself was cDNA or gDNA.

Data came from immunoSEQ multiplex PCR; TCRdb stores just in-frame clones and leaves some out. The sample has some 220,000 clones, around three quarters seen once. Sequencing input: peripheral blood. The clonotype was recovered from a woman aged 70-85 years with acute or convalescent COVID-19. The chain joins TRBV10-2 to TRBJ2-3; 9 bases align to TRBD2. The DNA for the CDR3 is TGCGCCAGCAGCTCGGGACTAGCAATCACAGATACGCAGTATTTT. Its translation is CASSSGLAITDTQYF.